The 32 T cell receptor beta chains below were found in one sample sequenced in a study of blood T cell repertoires in COVID-19. Data came from immunoSEQ multiplex PCR; TCRdb stores just in-frame clones and leaves some out. This table has 320,000 or so clones, around 90% appearing once. The sequenced material came from PBMCs or T cells enriched from blood (not recorded which). These receptors were obtained from a man in his thirties or forties who had recovered from COVID-19.

CDR3 DNA: TGCGCCAGCAGCTCGGGAGAGAATTCACCCCTCCACTTT. It is translated as CASSSGENSPLHF. V gene TRBV5-1 combines with J gene TRBJ1-6; D is uncertain. The V gene lost 3 bases and the J gene lost 7 bases, with 8 bases spanning the gap. The CDR3 has 13 residues. Germline CDR1 SGHRS, CDR2 YFSETQ.

The chain combines TRBV28 with TRBJ1-5; D not resolved. CDR1 is MDHEN and CDR2 is SYDVKM in the germline V gene. The CDR3 has 15 residues. V was trimmed by 6 bases and J by 0 bases, leaving 12 bases between them. CDR3 coding DNA: TGTGCCAGCAGGGCAGAACCCCGTAGCAATCAGCCCCAGCATTTT. It yields the protein CASRAEPRSNQPQHF.

In nucleotides, the CDR3 is TGTGCCAGCAGTCTAAAGGGGGTCTACTCTGGGGCCAACGTCCTGACTTTC. Residues: CASSLKGVYSGANVLTF. The chain is built from TRBV27 and TRBJ2-6; D might be TRBD1 (6 bases). CDR3 size: 17 residues. With 5 bases removed from V and 0 bases from J, the gap between germline ends came to 14 bases. Germline V gene lookup returns CDR1 MNHEY and CDR2 SMNVEV (reference sequence).

J is TRBJ1-2 and V is TRBV7-6; D gene ambiguous. Trimming shortened V by 2 bases and J by 4 bases, and 26 bases separated the two germline ends. The germline CDR1 and CDR2 sequences are SGHVS and FNYEAQ. The CDR3 covers 19 residues. CDR3 sequence (DNA): TGTGCCAGCAGCTTATCGGCACAGCCATTCGCCCTACCACGCTATGGCTACACCTTC. Translation gives CASSLSAQPFALPRYGYTF.

This clone was counted a single time. This chain connects TRBV29-1 to TRBJ1-2; a possible D gene is TRBD1 (6 bases). The CDR3 is made up of 13 amino acids. V shed 1 base and J shed 5 bases, with 11 bases lying between them. Germline V gene lookup returns CDR1 SQVTM and CDR2 ANQGSEA. Written as DNA, the CDR3 is TGCAGCGTTGAAGGGACAGCCGATTATGGCTACACCTTC. This encodes CSVEGTADYGYTF.

The rearrangement links TRBV7-2 to TRBJ2-7; 11 bases fit TRBD1. From germline, CDR1 is SGHTA and CDR2 FQGNSA. The CDR3 has 15 residues. V lost 1 base to trimming and J lost 3 bases; unmatched junction nucleotides: 2. Here the CDR3 DNA reads TGTGCCAGCAGCTTAGGGACAGGGGGCGTCTACGAGCAGTACTTC. This encodes CASSLGTGGVYEQYF.

This clone has more than one count but fewer than ten. The V call is TRBV12-3 or TRBV12-4, the J call TRBJ1-2; TRBD1 matches at 8 bases. V lost 5 bases and J lost 8; bases outside the gene matches: 7. The CDR3 is 13 residues long. The CDR3 nucleotides are TGTGCCAGCAGTCCCTCCAGGGGGCCGGGCTACACCTTC. It yields the protein CASSPSRGPGYTF.

The chain joins TRBV6-5 to TRBJ2-6; D gene ambiguous. Germline V CDR1 and CDR2: MNHEY, SVGAGI. The CDR3 has 15 amino acids. The V and J ends lost 8 bases and 1 base respectively, with 12 bases between them. The CDR3 DNA follows: TGTGCCAGCGACCTACAGCCATCTGGGGCCAACGTCCTGACTTTC. Translating it yields CASDLQPSGANVLTF.

The V gene is TRBV2, the J gene TRBJ1-5; no firm D call. The CDR3 loop spans 15 amino acids. Germline V gives CDR1 SNHLY, CDR2 FYNNEI. V shed 9 bases and J shed 0 bases, with 15 bases lying between them. CDR3 DNA sequence: TGTGCCAGTACGGATTTGAGGCTTAGCAATCAGCCCCAGCATTTT. As protein: CASTDLRLSNQPQHF.

The gene calls are TRBV25-1 and TRBJ2-7, with a weak D call TRBD2 (5 bases). The CDR3 has 14 residues. Germline-derived CDR1 and CDR2 are MGHDK and SYGVNS. Trimming cost V 4 bases and J 1 base, with 11 bases left between them. Here the CDR3 DNA reads TGTGCCAGCAGTGGAGGACTGCCGTCCTACGAGCAGTACTTC. Translating gives CASSGGLPSYEQYF.

This chain joins TRBV12-5 and TRBJ1-3; 7 positions agree with TRBD1. This CDR3 is 16 amino acids long. Per germline, CDR1 LGHNT and CDR2 FRNRAP. Germline trimming cut 1 base from V and 0 bases from J; bases unmatched to any gene: 3. The CDR3, as DNA: TGTGCTAGTGGTTTGGGGGACAGTTTCTCTGGAAACACCATATATTTT. Protein sequence: CASGLGDSFSGNTIYF.

The chain carries TRBV5-1 and TRBJ1-6, with TRBD1 matching over 9 bases. CDR1 and CDR2 from the germline V gene are SGHRS and YFSETQ. The CDR3 loop spans 14 amino acids. J lost 15 bases, V lost 5 bases, and 12 bases had no gene match. The CDR3 here is CASSLGTGFGDLHF. The CDR3 coding sequence is TGCGCCAGCAGTCTCGGGACAGGGTTTGGGGACCTCCACTTT.

V usage is TRBV30 and J usage is TRBJ1-2; tentatively, D is TRBD1 (5 bases). Germline CDR1 reads GTSNPN; CDR2 reads SVGIG (reference sequence). V was trimmed by 7 bases and J by 0 bases, leaving 15 bases between them. The CDR3 covers 14 residues. The CDR3 DNA follows: TGTGCCTTCTCTCCGGGACTCCCTAACTATGGCTACACCTTC. Translation gives CAFSPGLPNYGYTF.

This clone was detected a few times. The same CDR3 is also encoded by other DNA sequences in this sample. The chain links TRBV6-5 to TRBJ2-7, with 9 bases identical to TRBD1. The CDR3 spans 14 residues. Losses at the gene ends were 0 bases for V and 4 bases for J; bases not matched to a gene: 1. Looked up from germline, CDR1 is MNHEY and CDR2 is SVGAGI. CDR3: CASSYSGQGYEQYF. In DNA, the CDR3 is TGTGCCAGCAGTTACTCGGGACAGGGATACGAGCAGTACTTC.

The V call is TRBV28, the J call TRBJ1-5; 10 bases are shared with TRBD1. The CDR3 extends over 18 amino acids. Germline trimming cut 3 bases from V and 0 bases from J; bases unmatched to any gene: 8. Germline loops: CDR1 MDHEN, CDR2 SYDVKM. The CDR3 DNA reads TGTGCCAGCAGTTTTCCGGGACAGGGGATCTATAGCAATCAGCCCCAGCATTTT. Translated, it gives CASSFPGQGIYSNQPQHF.

The V call is TRBV5-6, the J call TRBJ2-1, with D perhaps TRBD1 (5 bases). CDR3 length: 14 residues. The V and J ends lost 2 bases and 2 bases respectively, with 8 bases between them. Germline V lookup: CDR1 SGHDT, CDR2 YYEEEE. CDR3 amino acids: CASSFEGAYNEQFF. The CDR3 nucleotides are TGTGCCAGCAGCTTTGAAGGGGCCTACAATGAGCAGTTCTTC.

This sequence joins TRBV4-2 and TRBJ2-1; D might be TRBD2 (6 bases). Germline assignment: CDR1 LGHNA and CDR2 YNFKEQ. The CDR3 has 16 amino acids. With 2 bases removed from V and 7 bases from J, the gap between germline ends came to 18 bases. CDR3 coding DNA: TGTGCCAGCAGCCAATTTATAAGGGACTCTTTTAATGAGCAGTTCTTC. Protein product: CASSQFIRDSFNEQFF.

V gene TRBV4-1 combines with J gene TRBJ2-3; D might be TRBD1 (6 bases). Germline CDR1 reads MGHRA; CDR2 reads YSYEKL. V lost 4 bases and J lost 1, with 12 bases in between. The CDR3 sequence is 15 residues long. The CDR3 coding sequence is TGCGCCAGCAGCCCAACAGGGAGAGGCACAGATACGCAGTATTTT. Translated: CASSPTGRGTDTQYF.

The chain is built from TRBV5-5 and TRBJ2-7; D might be TRBD2 (7 bases). The V end was cut by 2 bases, the J end by 2 bases, with 8 bases between. Per germline, CDR1 SGHKS and CDR2 YYEKEE (reference sequence). This CDR3 spans 13 amino acids. CDR3 in DNA: TGTGCCAGCAGCTTCGGGGGGCCCTACGAGCAGTACTTC. This encodes CASSFGGPYEQYF.

This chain uses TRBV5-1 with TRBJ2-7; 8 bases map to TRBD2. Germline CDR1 and CDR2: SGHRS and YFSETQ. J gave up 6 bases and V 4 bases, and 15 bases lay outside the gene matches. CDR3 size: 16 residues. CDR3 protein: CASSPLSGGLSGEQYF. For the CDR3, the DNA is TGCGCCAGCAGCCCCCTTTCGGGGGGGCTTTCTGGCGAGCAGTACTTC.

V gene TRBV19 combines with J gene TRBJ1-4; TRBD1 matches at 7 bases. The CDR3 has 14 amino acids. Germline V gene lookup returns CDR1 LNHDA and CDR2 SQIVND (reference sequence). J lost 2 bases, V lost 4 bases, and 1 base had no gene match. The CDR3 protein is CASSTQGTNEKLFF. The CDR3 DNA sequence: TGTGCCAGTAGTACACAGGGGACTAATGAAAAACTGTTTTTT.

The rearrangement uses TRBV14 and TRBJ2-2, with 7 bases lining up with TRBD2. The germline CDR1 and CDR2 sequences are SGHDN and FVKESK. This CDR3 has 14 residues. Trimming cost V 1 base and J 5 bases; bases outside gene matches: 1. Here the CDR3 DNA reads TGTGCCAGCAGCCAAGGCGGGGGTACCGGGGAGCTGTTTTTT. Amino acids: CASSQGGGTGELFF.

The V call is TRBV7-8, the J call TRBJ1-1; D gene uncertain. The germline CDR1 and CDR2 sequences are SGHVS and FQNEAQ. Trimming cost V 5 bases and J 6 bases, with 16 bases left between them. This CDR3 comprises 14 residues. CDR3 region: CASSPRSHGSEAFF. The CDR3 DNA reads as TGTGCCAGCAGCCCCAGGTCCCACGGTTCTGAAGCTTTCTTT.

The chain carries TRBV7-9 and TRBJ1-2; 8 bases fit TRBD1. Per the germline V gene, CDR1 is SEHNR and CDR2 is FQNEAQ (reference sequence). V gave up 5 bases and J gave up 1 base; unmatched junction bases: 12. This CDR3 spans 17 amino acids. DNA of the CDR3: TGTGCCAGCAGCCCGGCGGGGACAGGACTCCTTAACTATGGCTACACCTTC. Translated, it gives CASSPAGTGLLNYGYTF.

This chain joins TRBV28 and TRBJ1-2, with TRBD1 matching over 7 bases. V lost 6 bases, J lost 8 bases, and 9 bases stayed unmatched. This CDR3 has 13 amino acids. Germline V lookup: CDR1 MDHEN, CDR2 SYDVKM. CDR3 DNA: TGTGCCAGCAGCATGGGACAGCCTTTGGGCTACACCTTC. This sequence encodes CASSMGQPLGYTF.

This chain joins TRBV28 and TRBJ1-5, with D maybe TRBD1 (6 bases). Trimming took off 5 bases at V and 1 base at J, with 15 bases between the two ends. Germline-derived CDR1 and CDR2 are MDHEN and SYDVKM. This CDR3 has 16 residues. This CDR3 is CASSPRDNGSNQPQHF. In DNA, the CDR3 is TGTGCCAGCAGTCCCCGGGACAACGGAAGCAATCAGCCCCAGCATTTT.

The rearrangement links TRBV27 to TRBJ2-1; a weak D match, TRBD1 (6 bases). The V end lost 6 bases, the J end lost 0 bases, and 15 bases lay between the germline ends. The CDR3 loop spans 16 amino acids. Germline values: CDR1 MNHEY, CDR2 SMNVEV (reference sequence). The CDR3 protein is CASSEQGASSYNEQFF. CDR3 in DNA: TGTGCCAGCAGCGAACAGGGTGCCAGCTCCTACAATGAGCAGTTCTTC.

J is TRBJ1-4 and V is TRBV14, with TRBD1 identical over 7 bases. The CDR3 extends over 14 amino acids. V shed 2 bases, J shed 5 bases, and the junction held 2 bases outside the gene matches. Germline V gene data show CDR1 as SGHDN and CDR2 as FVKESK. CDR3 coding DNA: TGTGCCAGCAGCCAACGACAGGGAAATGAAAAACTGTTTTTT. It codes for CASSQRQGNEKLFF.

The chain joins TRBV29-1 to TRBJ1-2; 9 bases align to TRBD1. The V segment lost 5 bases and the J segment 1 base; nucleotides outside the gene matches: 2. The germline V gene has CDR1 SQVTM and CDR2 ANQGSEA. The CDR3 spans 13 residues. CDR3 loop: CSVRGQGNYGYTF. In nucleotides, the CDR3 is TGCAGCGTTAGGGGACAGGGTAACTATGGCTACACCTTC.

V usage is TRBV28 and J usage is TRBJ1-1; 11 bases align to TRBD1. The CDR3 covers 16 residues. Trimming took 2 bases from V and 4 from J; bases not matched to a gene: 6. Germline CDR1 is MDHEN and CDR2 is SYDVKM. The CDR3 sequence is CASSLGQGAKGTEAFF. CDR3 nucleotide sequence: TGTGCCAGCAGTTTAGGACAGGGGGCTAAGGGCACTGAAGCTTTCTTT.

The CDR3 is CASTRDRVNTEAFF. In DNA, the CDR3 is TGTGCCAGCACCAGAGACAGGGTGAACACTGAAGCTTTCTTT. The V gene is TRBV27, the J gene TRBJ1-1, with 7 bases matching TRBD1. V lost 7 bases and J lost 0; bases outside the gene matches: 5. CDR1 is MNHEY and CDR2 is SMNVEV in the germline V gene (reference sequence). This CDR3 contains 14 residues.

This rearrangement joins TRBV2 to TRBJ1-4, with D unclear. V lost 2 bases to trimming and J lost 5 bases, with 9 bases between them. This CDR3 is 14 amino acids long. Per germline, CDR1 SNHLY and CDR2 FYNNEI. CDR3 loop: CASSESASNEKLFF. In nucleotides, the CDR3 is TGTGCCAGCAGTGAAAGCGCCTCAAATGAAAAACTGTTTTTT.